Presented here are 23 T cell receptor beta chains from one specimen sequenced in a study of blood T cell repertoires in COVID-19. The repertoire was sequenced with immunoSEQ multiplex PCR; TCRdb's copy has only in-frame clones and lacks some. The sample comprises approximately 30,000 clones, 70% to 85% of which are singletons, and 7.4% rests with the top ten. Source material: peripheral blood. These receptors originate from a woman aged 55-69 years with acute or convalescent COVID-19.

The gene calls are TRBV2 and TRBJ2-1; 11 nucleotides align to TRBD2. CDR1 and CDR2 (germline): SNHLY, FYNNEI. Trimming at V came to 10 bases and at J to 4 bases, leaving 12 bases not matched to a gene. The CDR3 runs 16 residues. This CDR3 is CAILRASGGRYNEQFF. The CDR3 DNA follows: TGTGCCATCCTCCGGGCTAGCGGGGGGAGATACAATGAGCAGTTCTTC.

Here the CDR3 reads CASSQDFNYEQYF. CDR3 bases: TGCGCCAGCAGCCAAGATTTCAACTACGAGCAGTACTTC. The chain has TRBV4-1 and TRBJ2-7; D ambiguous. Trimming removed 0 bases at V and 3 bases at J, with 6 bases between. Germline V CDR1 and CDR2: MGHRA, YSYEKL. The CDR3 length is 13 residues.

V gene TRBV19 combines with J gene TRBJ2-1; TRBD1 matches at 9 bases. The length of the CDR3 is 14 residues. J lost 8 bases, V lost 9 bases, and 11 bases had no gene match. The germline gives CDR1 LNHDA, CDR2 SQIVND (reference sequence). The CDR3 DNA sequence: TGTGCCAGCATGACCGGGACAGGGTCGGATGAGCAGTTCTTC. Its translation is CASMTGTGSDEQFF.

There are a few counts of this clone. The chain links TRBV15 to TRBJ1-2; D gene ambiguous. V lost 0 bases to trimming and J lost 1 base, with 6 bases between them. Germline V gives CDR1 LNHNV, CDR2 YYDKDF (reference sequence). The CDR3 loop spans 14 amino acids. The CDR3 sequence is CATSRDRLNYGYTF. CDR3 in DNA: TGTGCCACCAGCAGAGATCGACTTAACTATGGCTACACCTTC.

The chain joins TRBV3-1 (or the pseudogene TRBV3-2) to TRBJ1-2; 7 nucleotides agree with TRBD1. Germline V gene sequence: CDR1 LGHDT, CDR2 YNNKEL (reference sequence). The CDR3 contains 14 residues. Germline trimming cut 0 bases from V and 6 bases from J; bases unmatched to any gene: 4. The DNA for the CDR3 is TGTGCCAGCAGCCAAGAGGACAGGTTGGATGGCTACACCTTC. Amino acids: CASSQEDRLDGYTF.

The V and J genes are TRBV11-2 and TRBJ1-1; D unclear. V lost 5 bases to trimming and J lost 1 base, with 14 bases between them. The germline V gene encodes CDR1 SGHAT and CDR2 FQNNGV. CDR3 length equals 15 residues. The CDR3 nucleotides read TGTGCCAGCAGCCCGCGAGTCGAGGGGAACACTGAAGCTTTCTTT. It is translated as CASSPRVEGNTEAFF. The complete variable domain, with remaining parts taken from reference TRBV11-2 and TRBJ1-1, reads EAGVAQSPRYKIIEKRQSVAFWCNPISGHATLYWYQQILGQGPKLLIQFQNNGVVDDSQLPKDRFSAERLKGVDSTLKIQPAKLEDSAVYLCASSPRVEGNTEAFFGQGTRLTVV.

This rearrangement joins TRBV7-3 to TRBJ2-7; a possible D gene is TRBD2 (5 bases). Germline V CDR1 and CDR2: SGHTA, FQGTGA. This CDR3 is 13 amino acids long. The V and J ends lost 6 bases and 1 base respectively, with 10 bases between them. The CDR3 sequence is CASRFPGSYEQYF. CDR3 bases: TGTGCCAGCAGGTTCCCGGGGTCCTACGAGCAGTACTTC.

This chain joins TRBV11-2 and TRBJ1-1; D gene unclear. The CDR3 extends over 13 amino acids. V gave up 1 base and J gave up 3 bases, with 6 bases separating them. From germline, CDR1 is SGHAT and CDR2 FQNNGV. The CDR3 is CASSLGPDTEAFF. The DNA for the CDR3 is TGTGCCAGCAGCTTAGGCCCAGACACTGAAGCTTTCTTT.

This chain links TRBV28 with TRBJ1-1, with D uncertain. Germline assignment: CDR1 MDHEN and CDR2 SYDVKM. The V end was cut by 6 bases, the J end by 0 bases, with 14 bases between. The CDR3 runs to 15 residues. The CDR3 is CASRPIAPLNTEAFF. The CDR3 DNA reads TGTGCCAGCAGGCCTATTGCCCCCCTGAACACTGAAGCTTTCTTT.

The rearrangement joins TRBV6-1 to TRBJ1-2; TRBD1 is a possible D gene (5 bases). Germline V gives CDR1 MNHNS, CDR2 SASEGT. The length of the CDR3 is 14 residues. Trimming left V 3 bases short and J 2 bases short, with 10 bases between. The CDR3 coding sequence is TGTGCCAGCAGTGATCAGGGCCCGAACTATGGCTACACCTTC. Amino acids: CASSDQGPNYGYTF.

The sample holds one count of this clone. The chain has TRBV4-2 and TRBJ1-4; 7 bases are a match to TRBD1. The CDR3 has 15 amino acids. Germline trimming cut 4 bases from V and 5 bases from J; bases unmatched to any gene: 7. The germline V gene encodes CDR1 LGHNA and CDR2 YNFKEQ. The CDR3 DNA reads TGTGCCAGCAGCCTATCAGGGACAGTAAATGAAAAACTGTTTTTT. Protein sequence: CASSLSGTVNEKLFF.

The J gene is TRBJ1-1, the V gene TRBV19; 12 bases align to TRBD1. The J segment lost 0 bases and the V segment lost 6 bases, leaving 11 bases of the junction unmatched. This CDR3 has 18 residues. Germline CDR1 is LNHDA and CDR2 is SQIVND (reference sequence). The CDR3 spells CASRSRPGTGGVNTEAFF. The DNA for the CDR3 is TGTGCCAGTAGGTCCCGACCCGGGACAGGGGGCGTGAACACTGAAGCTTTCTTT.

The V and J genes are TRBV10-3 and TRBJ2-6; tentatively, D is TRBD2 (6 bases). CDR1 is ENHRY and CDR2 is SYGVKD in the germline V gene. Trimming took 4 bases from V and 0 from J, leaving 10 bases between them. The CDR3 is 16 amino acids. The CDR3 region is CAISGGLNSGANVLTF. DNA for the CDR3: TGTGCCATCAGTGGGGGACTGAACTCTGGGGCCAACGTCCTGACTTTC.

The CDR3 DNA follows: TGTGCCAGCAGCTACCGACAGGGCAATAATTCACCCCTCCACTTT. It specifies CASSYRQGNNSPLHF. The V call is TRBV5-6, the J call TRBJ1-6; 7 positions agree with TRBD1. Germline CDR1 SGHDT, CDR2 YYEEEE. CDR3 length: 15 amino acids. The junction had 5 bases not matched to a gene; V was cut back by 3 bases and J by 5 bases.

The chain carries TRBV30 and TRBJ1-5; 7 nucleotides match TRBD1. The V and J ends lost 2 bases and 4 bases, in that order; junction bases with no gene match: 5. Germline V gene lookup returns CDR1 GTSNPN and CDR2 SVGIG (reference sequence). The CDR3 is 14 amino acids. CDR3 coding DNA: TGTGCCTGGAGTCCGGGACAGCCTAATCAGCCCCAGCATTTT. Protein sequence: CAWSPGQPNQPQHF.

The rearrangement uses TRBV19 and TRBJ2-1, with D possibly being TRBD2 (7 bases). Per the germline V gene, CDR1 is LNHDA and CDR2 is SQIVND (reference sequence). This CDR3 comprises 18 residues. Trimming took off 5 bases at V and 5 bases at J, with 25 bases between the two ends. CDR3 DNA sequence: TGTGCCAGTAGTGCGGGGGCTAGCCACTCACTGGAAGACAATGAGCAGTTCTTC. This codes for CASSAGASHSLEDNEQFF.

In DNA form, the CDR3 reads TGTGCCAGCAGCCCCTCTGGGGGGGGGAGCAATCAGCCCCAGCATTTT. Its protein is CASSPSGGGSNQPQHF. The J gene is TRBJ1-5, the V gene TRBV3-1 (or the pseudogene TRBV3-2), with TRBD1 as a possible D gene (5 bases). V lost 4 bases, J lost 1 base, and 14 bases lay in between. The germline V gene encodes CDR1 LGHDT and CDR2 YNNKEL (reference sequence). The CDR3 contains 16 residues.

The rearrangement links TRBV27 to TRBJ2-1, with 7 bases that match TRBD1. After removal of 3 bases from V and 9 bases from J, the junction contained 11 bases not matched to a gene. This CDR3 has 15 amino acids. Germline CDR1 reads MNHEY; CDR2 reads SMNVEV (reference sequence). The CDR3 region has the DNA TGTGCCAGCAGTTTCCACCTTCTTGCAGGGGGTGAGCAGTTCTTC. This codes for CASSFHLLAGGEQFF.

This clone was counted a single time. CDR3 sequence reads: CASRTGRDYGYTF. The CDR3, as DNA: TGTGCCAGCAGGACAGGGCGGGACTATGGCTACACCTTC. The genes are TRBV5-4 and TRBJ1-2; 7 nucleotides line up with TRBD1. With V trimmed by 5 bases and J by 3 bases, 4 bases remained unmatched. The CDR3 covers 13 residues. The germline gives CDR1 SGHNT, CDR2 YYREEE (reference sequence).

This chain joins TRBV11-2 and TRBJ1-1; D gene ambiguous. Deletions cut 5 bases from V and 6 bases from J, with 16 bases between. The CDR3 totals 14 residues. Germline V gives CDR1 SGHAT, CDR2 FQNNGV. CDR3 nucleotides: TGTGCCAGCAGCATCGAGATAGTGTCTGCTGAAGCTTTCTTT. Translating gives CASSIEIVSAEAFF.

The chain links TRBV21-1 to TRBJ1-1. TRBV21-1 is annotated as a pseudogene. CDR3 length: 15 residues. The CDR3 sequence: CASSNMFAGGDEAFF. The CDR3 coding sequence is TGTGCCAGCAGCAACATGTTCGCCGGTGGAGATGAAGCTTTCTTT.

CDR3 loop: CAWRASLGASSYNSPLHF. The CDR3 DNA sequence: TGTGCCTGGAGGGCCTCCCTTGGAGCCAGCTCCTATAATTCACCCCTCCACTTT. V gene TRBV30 combines with J gene TRBJ1-6; D not resolved. V was clipped by 3 bases and J by 0 bases, with 18 bases between them. The germline V gene has CDR1 GTSNPN and CDR2 SVGIG (reference sequence). CDR3 length equals 18 residues.

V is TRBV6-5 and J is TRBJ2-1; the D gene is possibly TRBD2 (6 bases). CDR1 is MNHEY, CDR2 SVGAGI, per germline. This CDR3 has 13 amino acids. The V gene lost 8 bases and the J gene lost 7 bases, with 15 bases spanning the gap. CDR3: CASRKEGQNEQFF. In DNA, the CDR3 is TGTGCCAGCCGAAAGGAGGGTCAAAATGAGCAGTTCTTC.